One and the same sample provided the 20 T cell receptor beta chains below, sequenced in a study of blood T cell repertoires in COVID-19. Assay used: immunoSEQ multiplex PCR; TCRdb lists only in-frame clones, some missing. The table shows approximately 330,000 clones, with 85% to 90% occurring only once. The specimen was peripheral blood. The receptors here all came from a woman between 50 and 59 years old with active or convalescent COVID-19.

For the CDR3, the DNA is TGCAGGCGGTCGATGAACACTGAAGCTTTCTTT. Translating it yields CRRSMNTEAFF. This chain uses TRBV20-1 with TRBJ1-1; D is undetermined. Germline CDR1 DFQATT, CDR2 SNEGSKA (reference sequence). This CDR3 contains 11 residues.

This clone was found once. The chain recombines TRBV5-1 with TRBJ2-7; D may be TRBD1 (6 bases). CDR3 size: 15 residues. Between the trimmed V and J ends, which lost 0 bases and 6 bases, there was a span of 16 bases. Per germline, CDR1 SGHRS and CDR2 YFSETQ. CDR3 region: CASSLDVGGLSEQYF. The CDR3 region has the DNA TGCGCCAGCAGCTTGGATGTAGGGGGATTAAGCGAGCAGTACTTC.

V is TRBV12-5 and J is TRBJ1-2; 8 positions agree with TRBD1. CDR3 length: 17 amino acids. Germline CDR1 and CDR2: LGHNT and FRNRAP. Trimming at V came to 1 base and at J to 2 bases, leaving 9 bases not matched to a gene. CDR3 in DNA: TGTGCTAGTGGTTTGGCCGTACAGGGGGTGGGGAACTATGGCTACACCTTC. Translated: CASGLAVQGVGNYGYTF.

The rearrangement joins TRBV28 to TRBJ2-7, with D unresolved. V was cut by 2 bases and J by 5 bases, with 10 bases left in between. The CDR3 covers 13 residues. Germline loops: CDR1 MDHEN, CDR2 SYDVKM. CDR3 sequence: CASSLVAADEQYF. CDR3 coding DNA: TGTGCCAGCAGTTTAGTCGCGGCGGACGAGCAGTACTTC.

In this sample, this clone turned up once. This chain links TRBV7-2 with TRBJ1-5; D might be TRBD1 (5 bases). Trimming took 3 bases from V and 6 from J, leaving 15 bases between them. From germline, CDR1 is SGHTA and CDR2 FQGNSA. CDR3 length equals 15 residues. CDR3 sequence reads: CASSFGSGSGQPQHF. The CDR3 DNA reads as TGTGCCAGCAGCTTTGGTTCAGGGTCTGGTCAGCCCCAGCATTTT.

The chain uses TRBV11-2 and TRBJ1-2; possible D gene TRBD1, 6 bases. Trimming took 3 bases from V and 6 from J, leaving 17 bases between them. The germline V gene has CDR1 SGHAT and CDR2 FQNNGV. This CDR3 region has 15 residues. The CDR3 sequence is CASSFLAGTLNGYTF. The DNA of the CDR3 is TGTGCCAGCAGCTTCCTTGCCGGGACACTTAATGGCTACACCTTC.

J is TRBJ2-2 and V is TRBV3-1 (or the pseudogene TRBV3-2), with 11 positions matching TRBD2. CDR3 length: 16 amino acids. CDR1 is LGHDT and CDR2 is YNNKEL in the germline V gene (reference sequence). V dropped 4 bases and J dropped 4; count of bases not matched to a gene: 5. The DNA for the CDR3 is TGTGCCAGCAGCCTAGCGGGAGGGCCGAGCACCGGGGAGCTGTTTTTT. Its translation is CASSLAGGPSTGELFF.

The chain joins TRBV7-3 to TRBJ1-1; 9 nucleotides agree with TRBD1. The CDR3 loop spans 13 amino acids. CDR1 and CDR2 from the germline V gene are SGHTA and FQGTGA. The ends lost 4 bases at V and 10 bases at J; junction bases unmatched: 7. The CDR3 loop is CASSSWTGDRAFF. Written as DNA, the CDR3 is TGTGCCAGCAGCTCATGGACAGGGGATAGAGCTTTCTTT. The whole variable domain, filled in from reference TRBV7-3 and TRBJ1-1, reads GAGVSQTPSNKVTEKGKYVELRCDPISGHTALYWYRQSLGQGPEFLIYFQGTGAADDSGLPNDRFFAVRPEGSVSTLKIQRTERGDSAVYLCASSSWTGDRAFFGQGTRLTVV.

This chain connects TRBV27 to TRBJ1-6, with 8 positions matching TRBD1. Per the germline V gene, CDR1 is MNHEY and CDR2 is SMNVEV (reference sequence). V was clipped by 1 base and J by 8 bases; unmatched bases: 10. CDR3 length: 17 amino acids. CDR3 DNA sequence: TGTGCCAGCAGTTTATGGGAAGGACAGGGAATAGATTCACCCCTCCACTTT. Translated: CASSLWEGQGIDSPLHF.

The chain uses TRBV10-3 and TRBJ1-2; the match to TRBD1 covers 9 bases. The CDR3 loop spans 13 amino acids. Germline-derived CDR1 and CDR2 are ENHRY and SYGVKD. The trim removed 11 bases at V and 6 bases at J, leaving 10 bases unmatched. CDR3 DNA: TGTGCCTCACAGACAGGGGGAGTCAATGGCTACACCTTC. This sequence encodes CASQTGGVNGYTF.

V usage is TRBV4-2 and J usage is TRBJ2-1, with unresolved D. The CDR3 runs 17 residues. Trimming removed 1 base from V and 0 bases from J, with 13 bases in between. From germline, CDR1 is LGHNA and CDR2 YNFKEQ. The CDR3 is CASSQARPYSSYNEQFF. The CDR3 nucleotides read TGTGCCAGCAGCCAAGCTAGGCCCTATAGCTCCTACAATGAGCAGTTCTTC.

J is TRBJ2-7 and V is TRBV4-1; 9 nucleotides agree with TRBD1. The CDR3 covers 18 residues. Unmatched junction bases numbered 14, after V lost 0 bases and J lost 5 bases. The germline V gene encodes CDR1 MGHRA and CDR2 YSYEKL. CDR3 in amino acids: CASSQEAPGTGYSHEQYF. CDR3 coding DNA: TGCGCCAGCAGCCAAGAGGCCCCCGGGACAGGGTATTCCCACGAGCAGTACTTC.

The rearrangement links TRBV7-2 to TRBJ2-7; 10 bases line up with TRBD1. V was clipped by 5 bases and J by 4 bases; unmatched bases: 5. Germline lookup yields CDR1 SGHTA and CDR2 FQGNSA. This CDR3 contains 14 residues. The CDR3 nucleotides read TGTGCCAGCAGCACCCAGGACAGGGGGTACGAGCAGTACTTC. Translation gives CASSTQDRGYEQYF.

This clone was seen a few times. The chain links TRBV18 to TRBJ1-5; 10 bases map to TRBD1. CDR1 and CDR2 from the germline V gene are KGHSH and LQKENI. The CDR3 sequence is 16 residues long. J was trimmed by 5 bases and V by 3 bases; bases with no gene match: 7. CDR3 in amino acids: CASSPGTGVSYQPQHF. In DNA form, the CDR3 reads TGTGCCAGCTCACCCGGGACAGGGGTTTCCTATCAGCCCCAGCATTTT. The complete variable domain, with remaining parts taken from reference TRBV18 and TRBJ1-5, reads NAGVMQNPRHLVRRRGQEARLRCSPMKGHSHVYWYRQLPEEGLKFMVYLQKENIIDESGMPKERFSAEFPKEGPSILRIQQVVRGDSAAYFCASSPGTGVSYQPQHFGDGTRLSIL.

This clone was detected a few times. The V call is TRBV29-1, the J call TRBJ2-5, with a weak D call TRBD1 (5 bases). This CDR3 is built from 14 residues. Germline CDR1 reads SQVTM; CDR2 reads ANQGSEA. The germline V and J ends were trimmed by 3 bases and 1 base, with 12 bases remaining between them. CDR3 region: CSVDDSFTQETQYF. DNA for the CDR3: TGCAGCGTTGACGACAGTTTCACCCAAGAGACCCAGTACTTC.

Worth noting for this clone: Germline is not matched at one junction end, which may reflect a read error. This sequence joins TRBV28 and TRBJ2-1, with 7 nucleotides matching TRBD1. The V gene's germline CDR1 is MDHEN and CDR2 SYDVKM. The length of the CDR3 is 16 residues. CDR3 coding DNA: TGTGCCAGCAGTGCCGCGACAGGGAAAGGGGTCAATAAGCAGTTCTTC. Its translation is CASSAATGKGVNKQFF.

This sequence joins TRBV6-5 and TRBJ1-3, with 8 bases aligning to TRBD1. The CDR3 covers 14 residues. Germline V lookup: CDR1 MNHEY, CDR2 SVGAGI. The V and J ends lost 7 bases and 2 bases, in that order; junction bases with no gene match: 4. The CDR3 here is CASNSGGTGNTIYF. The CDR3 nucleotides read TGTGCCAGCAATTCAGGGGGCACTGGAAACACCATATATTTT.

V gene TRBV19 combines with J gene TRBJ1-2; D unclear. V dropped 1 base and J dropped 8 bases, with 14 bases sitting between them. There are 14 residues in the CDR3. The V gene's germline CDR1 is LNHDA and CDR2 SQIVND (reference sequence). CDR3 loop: CASSIVTSGEGYTF. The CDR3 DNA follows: TGTGCCAGTAGTATAGTAACTTCCGGGGAAGGCTACACCTTC.

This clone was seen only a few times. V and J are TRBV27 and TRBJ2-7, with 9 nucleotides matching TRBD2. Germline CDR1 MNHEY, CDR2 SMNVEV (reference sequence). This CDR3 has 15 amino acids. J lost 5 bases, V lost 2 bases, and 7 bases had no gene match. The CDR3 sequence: CASSLRRGRADEQYF. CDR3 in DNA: TGTGCCAGCAGTTTACGTCGCGGGAGGGCCGACGAGCAGTACTTC.

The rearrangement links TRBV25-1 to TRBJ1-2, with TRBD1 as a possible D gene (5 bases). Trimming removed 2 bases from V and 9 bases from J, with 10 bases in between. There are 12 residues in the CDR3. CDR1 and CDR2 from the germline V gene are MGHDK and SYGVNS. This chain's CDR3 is CASSEARDRYTF. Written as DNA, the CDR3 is TGTGCCAGCAGTGAAGCCAGGGATCGCTACACCTTC.